Presented here are 19 T cell receptor beta chains from one specimen sequenced in a study of technical replicates of blood from several donors. Sequenced by immunoSEQ multiplex PCR; TCRdb stores in-frame clones only, minus some. This sample has about 49,000 clones, with roughly nine tenths found just once. The sequenced sample was PBMCs. These TCRs come from a human donor in good health. Some clones in this sample may be carry-over from other donors' samples.

The genes are TRBV12-5 and TRBJ1-5; D call uncertain. This CDR3 has 13 amino acids. The V gene lost 3 bases and the J gene lost 7 bases, with 10 bases spanning the gap. The germline gives CDR1 LGHNT, CDR2 FRNRAP. The CDR3 loop reads CASGFNPGQPQHF. CDR3 coding DNA: TGTGCTAGTGGTTTTAACCCCGGGCAGCCCCAGCATTTT.

The chain has TRBV29-1 and TRBJ2-3; tentative D call: TRBD1 (5 bases). V was clipped by 4 bases and J by 0 bases, with 8 bases between them. The germline CDR1 and CDR2 sequences are SQVTM and ANQGSEA. The CDR3 runs to 13 residues. CDR3 sequence: CSVVYRSTDTQYF. The CDR3 DNA follows: TGCAGCGTTGTATACAGGAGCACAGATACGCAGTATTTT.

V usage is TRBV5-6 and J usage is TRBJ2-2; 10 bases map to TRBD2. CDR3 length: 17 residues. V lost 7 bases, J lost 5 bases, and 14 bases stayed unmatched. The germline CDR1 and CDR2 sequences are SGHDT and YYEEEE. Written as DNA, the CDR3 is TGTGCCAGCCACCATGCTATAGCGGGGGGTATGACCGGGGAGCTGTTTTTT. Translation: CASHHAIAGGMTGELFF. Variable domain in full (rest from reference TRBV5-6 and TRBJ2-2): DAGVTQSPTHLIKTRGQQVTLRCSPKSGHDTVSWYQQALGQGPQFIFQYYEEEERQRGNFPDRFSGHQFPNYSSELNVNALLLGDSALYLCASHHAIAGGMTGELFFGEGSRLTVL.

This chain connects TRBV30 to TRBJ2-1; 7 bases fit TRBD1. V shed 4 bases and J 7 bases; nucleotides not matched to a gene: 4. This CDR3 is 12 amino acids long. Germline values: CDR1 GTSNPN, CDR2 SVGIG (reference sequence). The CDR3 DNA is TGTGCCTGGAACAAACAGGGGAATGAGCAGTTCTTC. Protein: CAWNKQGNEQFF.

J is TRBJ1-2 and V is TRBV5-1; D is undetermined. This CDR3 comprises 11 residues. The germline V gene has CDR1 SGHRS and CDR2 YFSETQ. V lost 7 bases, J lost 2 bases, and 6 bases lay in between. CDR3 bases: TGCGCCAGCGGAGAAAACTATGGCTACACCTTC. Its protein product is CASGENYGYTF.

This rearrangement joins TRBV4-1 to TRBJ1-4; D is uncertain. Deletions cut 0 bases from V and 10 bases from J, with 3 bases between. The CDR3 loop spans 11 amino acids. Germline CDR1 reads MGHRA; CDR2 reads YSYEKL. Here the CDR3 reads CASSQERKLFF. CDR3 sequence (DNA): TGCGCCAGCAGCCAAGAGCGAAAACTGTTTTTT.

The V call is TRBV7-2, the J call TRBJ1-4, with a weak D call TRBD1 (6 bases). Per the germline V gene, CDR1 is SGHTA and CDR2 is FQGNSA. V gave up 5 bases and J gave up 2 bases, with 9 bases separating them. The CDR3 has 14 amino acids. The CDR3 spells CASSPQGTNEKLFF. The CDR3 nucleotides read TGTGCCAGCAGCCCGCAGGGGACTAATGAAAAACTGTTTTTT.

This rearrangement joins TRBV11-3 to TRBJ1-5; D is uncertain. The CDR3 is 16 residues long. CDR1 is SGHNT, CDR2 YENEEA, per germline. V gave up 2 bases and J gave up 2 bases, with 13 bases separating them. CDR3 coding DNA: TGTGCCAGCAGCTTACGGCAACAGAACGGCAATCAGCCCCAGCATTTT. Its protein is CASSLRQQNGNQPQHF. The complete variable domain, with remaining parts taken from reference TRBV11-3 and TRBJ1-5, reads EAGVVQSPRYKIIEKKQPVAFWCNPISGHNTLYWYLQNLGQGPELLIRYENEEAVDDSQLPKDRFSAERLKGVDSTLKIQPAELGDSAVYLCASSLRQQNGNQPQHFGDGTRLSIL.

This chain uses TRBV5-1 with TRBJ2-7, with D tentatively TRBD1 (6 bases). With 1 base removed from V and 3 bases from J, the gap between germline ends came to 11 bases. The CDR3 length is 14 residues. Germline V gene data show CDR1 as SGHRS and CDR2 as YFSETQ. Written as DNA, the CDR3 is TGCGCCAGCAGCTTGCCGGGACAACTCTACGAGCAGTACTTC. Amino acids: CASSLPGQLYEQYF.

The rearrangement uses TRBV11-1 and TRBJ1-2, with D unresolved. Trimming stripped 3 bases from V and 13 bases from J, with 15 bases between. CDR1 is SGHAT and CDR2 is FQDESV in the germline V gene (reference sequence). The CDR3 runs 12 residues. This chain's CDR3 is CASSFQSGGFTF. For the CDR3, the DNA is TGTGCCAGCAGCTTCCAGTCTGGAGGGTTCACCTTC.

This clone has only one observation. This chain joins TRBV25-1 and TRBJ2-3; TRBD2 aligns across 9 bases. Per the germline V gene, CDR1 is MGHDK and CDR2 is SYGVNS. This CDR3 region has 15 residues. Trimming cost V 4 bases and J 2 bases; bases outside gene matches: 4. The CDR3 reads CASSGAGGYTDTQYF. For the CDR3, the DNA is TGTGCCAGCAGTGGAGCGGGGGGATACACAGATACGCAGTATTTT.

This clone was recorded once. CDR3 DNA: TGTGCCAGCAGCTTTACAGGGATCACCTACGAGCAGTACTTC. Translation gives CASSFTGITYEQYF. This sequence joins TRBV5-4 and TRBJ2-7, with a tentative D call TRBD1 (6 bases). V shed 2 bases and J shed 2 bases, with 11 bases lying between them. This CDR3 is 14 amino acids long. Germline values: CDR1 SGHNT, CDR2 YYREEE (reference sequence).

The rearrangement uses TRBV2 and TRBJ1-1; D not certain. Germline V gene data show CDR1 as SNHLY and CDR2 as FYNNEI. This CDR3 is 15 amino acids long. V was shortened by 0 bases and J by 0 bases, with 8 bases between the two germline ends. CDR3 coding DNA: TGTGCCAGCAGTGAAGCGCTGAACATGAACACTGAAGCTTTCTTT. It is translated as CASSEALNMNTEAFF.

The chain links TRBV30 to TRBJ1-2, with D unclear. Germline V gene lookup returns CDR1 GTSNPN and CDR2 SVGIG (reference sequence). CDR3 size: 13 residues. With 0 bases removed from V and 7 bases from J, the gap between germline ends came to 12 bases. The CDR3 DNA reads TGTGCCTGGAGTGTTTTAGATTGGAGTGGCTACACCTTC. Protein: CAWSVLDWSGYTF.

The chain employs TRBV19 and TRBJ2-5; D is uncertain. V lost 4 bases, J lost 2 bases, and 11 bases lay in between. CDR3 length equals 14 residues. Germline CDR1 LNHDA, CDR2 SQIVND (reference sequence). The CDR3 bases are TGTGCCAGTAGTACTGGTAGATTTCAAGAGACCCAGTACTTC. It specifies CASSTGRFQETQYF.

The V and J genes are TRBV5-1 and TRBJ2-3; D is undetermined. Germline loops: CDR1 SGHRS, CDR2 YFSETQ. CDR3 length equals 14 residues. V shed 1 base and J shed 5 bases, with 11 bases lying between them. The CDR3 DNA follows: TGCGCCAGCAGCTTGAGGAGTGAGCGAGATACGCAGTATTTT. Amino acids: CASSLRSERDTQYF.

The chain recombines TRBV30 with TRBJ1-1; the match to TRBD1 covers 8 bases. The CDR3 is made up of 14 amino acids. J lost 1 base, V lost 0 bases, and 1 base had no gene match. Germline V gene data show CDR1 as GTSNPN and CDR2 as SVGIG (reference sequence). Here the CDR3 reads CAWSVGQGNTEAFF. CDR3 coding DNA: TGTGCCTGGAGTGTAGGACAGGGGAACACTGAAGCTTTCTTT.

V usage is TRBV11-2 and J usage is TRBJ1-6, with TRBD1 identical over 7 bases. Germline V lookup: CDR1 SGHAT, CDR2 FQNNGV. The CDR3 totals 15 residues. Germline trimming cut 5 bases from V and 5 bases from J; bases unmatched to any gene: 6. This CDR3 reads CASSATTGDNSPLHF. The DNA for the CDR3 is TGTGCCAGCAGCGCGACCACAGGGGATAATTCACCCCTCCACTTT.

This chain connects TRBV6-5 to TRBJ1-2, with TRBD1 as a possible D gene (5 bases). Germline CDR1 reads MNHEY; CDR2 reads SVGAGI. This CDR3 contains 13 residues. The V and J ends lost 6 bases and 7 bases respectively, with 15 bases between them. CDR3 coding DNA: TGTGCCAGCAGGCGGGACGTAAGCCGTGGCTACACCTTC. Translated: CASRRDVSRGYTF.